This T cell receptor (beta chain) was retrieved from a study of control samples from healthy donors and cancer patients (dated by TCRdb to 2018 to 2021). The CDR3 holds 13 amino acids from the cysteine to the phenylalanine. The kept DNA is CDR3 alone, 39 bases in frame from the first base. V and J are trimmed by 10 bases and 6 bases, and the gene matches miss 9 bases of the junction. Receptor libraries were prepared by the immunoSEQ multiplex PCR assay. In its TCRdb copy, this immuneACCESS table keeps in-frame sequences only and misses some clones. Where compared with another copy, unresolved V genes explain less than half of these, and the others have no known cause. This sample lists some 100,000 clones; more than 85% were detected once. The ten largest account for 7.8% of the sample. This clone is a singleton in its sample. No cognate antigen has been identified for it. One base away there is no much larger clone; base qualities are not given.

The sequence came from a man aged 25 to 45 in good health. The rearranged segments are TRBV12-3 or TRBV12-4 and TRBJ2-3, with 8 central nucleotides matching TRBD2. The source material was blood. The nucleotide sequence is TGTGCCACCACCGGGGGGGCATGGGATACGCAGTATTTT. This codes for CATTGGAWDTQYF.